Below are 16 T cell receptor beta chains sequenced from a single sample in a study of T cell changes during pregnancy in multiple sclerosis. Data came from immunoSEQ multiplex PCR; TCRdb stores just in-frame clones and leaves some out. This sample has tens of thousands of clones, with roughly nine tenths found just once. This material consisted of peripheral blood, taken before pregnancy. The receptors here all came from a female donor with multiple sclerosis, enrolled in a pregnancy study.

This clone was counted between two and nine times. The V gene is TRBV7-2, the J gene TRBJ2-2; D is unresolved. This CDR3 region has 13 residues. V lost 1 base to trimming and J lost 5 bases, with 5 bases between them. The germline CDR1 and CDR2 sequences are SGHTA and FQGNSA. DNA for the CDR3: TGTGCCAGCAGCTTAGGCGGAACCGGGGAGCTGTTTTTT. Encoded protein: CASSLGGTGELFF.

The gene calls are TRBV19 and TRBJ2-3; 10 positions agree with TRBD1. There are 15 residues in the CDR3. The V gene's germline CDR1 is LNHDA and CDR2 SQIVND (reference sequence). The V and J ends lost 0 bases and 5 bases, in that order; junction bases with no gene match: 2. CDR3 sequence (DNA): TGTGCCAGTAGTATAGATTGGACAGGGGGAGATACGCAGTATTTT. It encodes CASSIDWTGGDTQYF. Full variable domain (rest looked up from reference TRBV19 and TRBJ2-3): DGGITQSPKYLFRKEGQNVTLSCEQNLNHDAMYWYRQDPGQGLRLIYYSQIVNDFQKGDIAEGYSVSREKKESFPLTVTSAQKNPTAFYLCASSIDWTGGDTQYFGPGTRLTVL.

V is TRBV9 and J is TRBJ2-1, with TRBD1 matching 7 bases. The length of the CDR3 is 15 residues. The V and J ends lost 4 bases and 4 bases, in that order; junction bases with no gene match: 8. Germline CDR1 reads SGDLS; CDR2 reads YYNGEE. The CDR3 nucleotides read TGTGCCAGCAGCTCCGCCGGGACAGCTTACAATGAGCAGTTCTTC. Amino acid sequence: CASSSAGTAYNEQFF. Drawing the rest from reference TRBV9 and TRBJ2-1, the complete variable domain is DSGVTQTPKHLITATGQRVTLRCSPRSGDLSVYWYQQSLDQGLQFLIQYYNGEERAKGNILERFSAQQFPDLHSELNLSSLELGDSALYFCASSSAGTAYNEQFFGPGTRLTVL.

The chain joins TRBV7-3 to TRBJ1-1, with D maybe TRBD1 (6 bases). V gave up 5 bases and J gave up 8 bases, with 18 bases separating them. Germline V gene lookup returns CDR1 SGHTA and CDR2 FQGTGA. CDR3 length equals 14 residues. The DNA of the CDR3 is TGTGCCAGCAGCCCCGGGAGGGGGAATAAAGAAGCTTTCTTT. Translated, it gives CASSPGRGNKEAFF.

In its sample, this clone was seen once. The rearrangement uses TRBV15 and TRBJ1-3; D may be TRBD1 (5 bases). The CDR3 is made up of 16 amino acids. The V and J ends lost 8 bases and 0 bases respectively, with 17 bases between them. CDR1 and CDR2 from the germline V gene are LNHNV and YYDKDF (reference sequence). The CDR3 sequence is CATGGITGNSGNTIYF. Written as DNA, the CDR3 is TGTGCCACCGGGGGGATAACGGGGAACTCTGGAAACACCATATATTTT.

V gene TRBV10-3 combines with J gene TRBJ1-2; 9 bases align to TRBD1. J gave up 6 bases and V 7 bases, and 6 bases lay outside the gene matches. The CDR3 is 13 residues long. Germline assignment: CDR1 ENHRY and CDR2 SYGVKD. CDR3 loop: CAINLGQGHGYTF. The CDR3 DNA follows: TGTGCCATCAATTTGGGACAGGGCCATGGCTACACCTTC.

CDR3 nucleotides: TGTGCCAGCAGCTTAGGAGGGGGGGCGGTGGAGGCTTTCTTT. Translated: CASSLGGGAVEAFF. This sequence joins TRBV11-2 and TRBJ1-1; TRBD1 might be the D (6 bases). CDR3 length: 14 residues. With 1 base removed from V and 11 bases from J, the gap between germline ends came to 17 bases. Germline V gene sequence: CDR1 SGHAT, CDR2 FQNNGV. The full variable domain, completed using reference TRBV11-2 and TRBJ1-1, is EAGVAQSPRYKIIEKRQSVAFWCNPISGHATLYWYQQILGQGPKLLIQFQNNGVVDDSQLPKDRFSAERLKGVDSTLKIQPAKLEDSAVYLCASSLGGGAVEAFFGQGTRLTVV.

The gene calls are TRBV20-1 and TRBJ1-2; possible D gene TRBD1, 5 bases. The CDR3 runs to 11 residues. In germline, CDR1 is DFQATT, CDR2 SNEGSKA (reference sequence). V lost 0 bases and J 12 bases, leaving 11 bases between the germline ends. The CDR3 here is CSARDRAKNTF. Here the CDR3 DNA reads TGCAGTGCTAGAGACAGGGCAAAGAACACCTTC.

This chain links TRBV5-1 with TRBJ1-1, with D unclear. CDR3 length equals 15 residues. The germline V gene has CDR1 SGHRS and CDR2 YFSETQ. V lost 4 bases, J lost 0 bases, and 13 bases lay in between. CDR3 region: CASSQSSGMNTEAFF. CDR3 nucleotide sequence: TGCGCCAGCAGCCAGTCGAGCGGGATGAACACTGAAGCTTTCTTT.

This clone was seen a single time. The chain recombines TRBV29-1 with TRBJ2-7; D is unclear. This CDR3 has 13 residues. Germline values: CDR1 SQVTM, CDR2 ANQGSEA. Trimming removed 0 bases from V and 6 bases from J, with 12 bases in between. In DNA, the CDR3 is TGCAGCGTTGAAGATGGGCAGGTACGCGAGCAGTACTTC. Protein product: CSVEDGQVREQYF.

The chain has TRBV2 and TRBJ2-7, with D possibly TRBD2 on 6 matching bases. V lost 5 bases and J lost 1, with 12 bases in between. This CDR3 is built from 14 residues. Germline CDR1 reads SNHLY; CDR2 reads FYNNEI. The CDR3 loop is CASSPGRGSYEQYF. The CDR3 nucleotides read TGTGCCAGCAGTCCGGGACGGGGGTCCTACGAGCAGTACTTC. The full variable domain, its missing parts supplied by reference TRBV2 and TRBJ2-7, is EPEVTQTPSHQVTQMGQEVILRCVPISNHLYFYWYRQILGQKVEFLVSFYNNEISEKSEIFDDQFSVERPDGSNFTLKIRSTKLEDSAMYFCASSPGRGSYEQYFGPGTRLTVT.

The V call is TRBV2, the J call TRBJ2-1; D not certain. Germline V gene data show CDR1 as SNHLY and CDR2 as FYNNEI. The length of the CDR3 is 14 residues. V was pared by 1 base and J by 0 bases, with 4 bases between. CDR3 protein: CASSEGSSYNEQFF. The CDR3 DNA reads TGTGCCAGCAGTGAAGGTAGCTCCTACAATGAGCAGTTCTTC.

J is TRBJ2-1 and V is TRBV10-3; possibly TRBD2 for D (6 bases). Per germline, CDR1 ENHRY and CDR2 SYGVKD. This CDR3 is 15 amino acids long. V was pared by 3 bases and J by 1 base, with 10 bases between. CDR3 residues: CAISEGGLSYNEQFF. Here the CDR3 DNA reads TGTGCCATCAGTGAAGGAGGGCTGTCCTACAATGAGCAGTTCTTC.

The rearrangement joins TRBV29-1 to TRBJ2-7, with 12 nucleotides matching TRBD2. Germline V CDR1 and CDR2: SQVTM, ANQGSEA. The CDR3 sequence is 14 residues long. With 7 bases clipped from V and 6 bases from J, the junction kept 10 bases outside the gene matches. CDR3 in amino acids: CSAGGLAGNIEQYF. CDR3 nucleotide sequence: TGCAGCGCCGGAGGACTAGCGGGGAATATCGAGCAGTACTTC.

The genes are TRBV9 and TRBJ2-2; D unclear. V was cut by 0 bases and J by 5 bases, with 5 bases left in between. CDR1 SGDLS and CDR2 YYNGEE come from the germline V gene. This CDR3 has 13 amino acids. The CDR3 is CASSVGRTGELFF. The CDR3 coding sequence is TGTGCCAGCAGCGTAGGGAGAACCGGGGAGCTGTTTTTT.

This chain uses TRBV7-6 with TRBJ2-2; D remains unclear. CDR1 is SGHVS, CDR2 FNYEAQ, per germline. The CDR3 contains 13 residues. V gave up 2 bases and J gave up 6 bases, with 7 bases separating them. The CDR3 DNA reads as TGTGCCAGCAGCTTATCAAGCCCCGGGGAGCTGTTTTTT. It encodes CASSLSSPGELFF.